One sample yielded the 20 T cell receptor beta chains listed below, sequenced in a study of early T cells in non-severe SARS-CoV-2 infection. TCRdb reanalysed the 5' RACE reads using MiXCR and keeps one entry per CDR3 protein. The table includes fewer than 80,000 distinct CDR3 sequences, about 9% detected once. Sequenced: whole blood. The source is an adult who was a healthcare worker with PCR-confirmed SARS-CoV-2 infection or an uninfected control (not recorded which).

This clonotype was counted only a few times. The CDR3 spells CASSSGGPPYNEQFF. CDR3 in DNA: TGTGCCAGCAGCTCCGGCGGGCCCCCCTACAATGAGCAGTTCTTC. The chain couples TRBV11-2 to TRBJ2-1; D is possibly TRBD2 (5 bases). V lost 4 bases, J lost 2 bases, and 12 bases lay in between. Germline assignment: CDR1 SGHAT and CDR2 FQNNGV. This CDR3 spans 15 amino acids.

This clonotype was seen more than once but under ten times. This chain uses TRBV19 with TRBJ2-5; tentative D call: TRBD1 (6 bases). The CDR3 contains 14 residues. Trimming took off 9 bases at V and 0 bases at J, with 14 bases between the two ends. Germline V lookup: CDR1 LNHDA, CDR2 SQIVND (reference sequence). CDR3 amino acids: CASSQGFHQETQYF. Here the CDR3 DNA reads TGTGCCAGCTCTCAGGGGTTCCACCAAGAGACCCAGTACTTC.

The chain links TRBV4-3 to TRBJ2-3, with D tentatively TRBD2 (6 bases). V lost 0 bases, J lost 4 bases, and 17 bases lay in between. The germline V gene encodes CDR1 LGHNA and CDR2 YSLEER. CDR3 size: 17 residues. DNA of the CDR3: TGCGCCAGCAGCCAAGACAGTACAGCTTGGGGGGCAGATACGCAGTATTTT. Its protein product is CASSQDSTAWGADTQYF.

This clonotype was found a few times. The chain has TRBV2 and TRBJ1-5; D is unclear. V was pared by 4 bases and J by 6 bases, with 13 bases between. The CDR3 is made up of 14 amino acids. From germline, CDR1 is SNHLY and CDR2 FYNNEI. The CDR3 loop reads CASSVFGFAQPQHF. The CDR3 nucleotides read TGTGCCAGCAGTGTATTCGGGTTTGCTCAGCCCCAGCATTTT.

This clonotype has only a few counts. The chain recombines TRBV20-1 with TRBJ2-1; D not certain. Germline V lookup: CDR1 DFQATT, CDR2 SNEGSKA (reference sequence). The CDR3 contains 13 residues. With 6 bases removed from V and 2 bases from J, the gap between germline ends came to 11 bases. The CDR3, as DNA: TGCAGTGCGAGTATAGAGGCCTACAATGAGCAGTTCTTC. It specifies CSASIEAYNEQFF.

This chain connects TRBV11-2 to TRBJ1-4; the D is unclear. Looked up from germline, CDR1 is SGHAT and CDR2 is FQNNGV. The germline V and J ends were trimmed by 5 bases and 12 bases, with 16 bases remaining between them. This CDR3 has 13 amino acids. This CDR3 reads CASSRGTAYELFF. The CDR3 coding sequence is TGTGCCAGCAGCCGTGGCACGGCATATGAACTGTTTTTT.

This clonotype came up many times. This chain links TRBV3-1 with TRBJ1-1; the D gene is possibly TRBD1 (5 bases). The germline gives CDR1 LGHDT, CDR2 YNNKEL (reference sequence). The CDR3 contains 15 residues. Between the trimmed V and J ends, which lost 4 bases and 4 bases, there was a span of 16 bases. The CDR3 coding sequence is TGTGCCAGCAGCCCCGTCCTGACAGTTCGCACTGAAGCTTTCTTT. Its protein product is CASSPVLTVRTEAFF.

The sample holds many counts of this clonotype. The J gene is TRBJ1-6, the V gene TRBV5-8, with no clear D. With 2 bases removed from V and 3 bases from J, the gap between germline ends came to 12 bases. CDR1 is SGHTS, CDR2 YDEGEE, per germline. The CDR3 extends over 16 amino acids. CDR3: CASSFSMQYYNSPLHF. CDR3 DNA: TGTGCCAGCAGCTTCAGCATGCAATACTATAATTCACCCCTCCACTTT.

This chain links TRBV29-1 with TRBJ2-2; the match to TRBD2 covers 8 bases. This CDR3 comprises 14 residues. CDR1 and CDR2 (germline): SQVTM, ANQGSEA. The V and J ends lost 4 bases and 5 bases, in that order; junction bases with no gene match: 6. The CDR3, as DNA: TGCAGCGTTGCCAGCGGGAGAGGTACCGGGGAGCTGTTTTTT. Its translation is CSVASGRGTGELFF.

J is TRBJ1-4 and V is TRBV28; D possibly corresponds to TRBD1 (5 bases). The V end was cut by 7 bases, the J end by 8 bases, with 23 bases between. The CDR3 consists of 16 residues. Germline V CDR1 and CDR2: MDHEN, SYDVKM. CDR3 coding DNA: TGTGCCAGCAAGTCCTTGGGACGGTCCAGCAGGGAAAAACTGTTTTTT. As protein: CASKSLGRSSREKLFF.

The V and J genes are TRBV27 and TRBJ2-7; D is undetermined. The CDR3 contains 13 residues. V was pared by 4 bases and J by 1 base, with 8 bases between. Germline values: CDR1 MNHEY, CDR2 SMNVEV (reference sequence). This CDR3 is CASSSQLSYEQYF. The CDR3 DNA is TGTGCCAGCAGTTCCCAATTATCCTACGAGCAGTACTTC.

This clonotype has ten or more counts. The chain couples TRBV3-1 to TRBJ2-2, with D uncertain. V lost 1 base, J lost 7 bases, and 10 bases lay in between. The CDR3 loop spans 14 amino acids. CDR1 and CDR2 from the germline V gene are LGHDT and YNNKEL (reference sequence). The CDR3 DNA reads TGTGCCAGCAGCCAAGGGGTTGAGTACGGGGAGCTGTTTTTT. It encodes CASSQGVEYGELFF. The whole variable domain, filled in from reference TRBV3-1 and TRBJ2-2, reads DTAVSQTPKYLVTQMGNDKSIKCEQNLGHDTMYWYKQDSKKFLKIMFSYNNKELIINETVPNRFSPKSPDKAHLNLHINSLELGDSAVYFCASSQGVEYGELFFGEGSRLTVL.

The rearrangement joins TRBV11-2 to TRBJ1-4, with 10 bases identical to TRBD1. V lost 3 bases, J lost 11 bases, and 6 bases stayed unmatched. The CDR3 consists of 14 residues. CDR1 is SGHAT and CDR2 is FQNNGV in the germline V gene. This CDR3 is CASSFDRGREKLFF. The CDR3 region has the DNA TGTGCCAGCAGCTTTGACAGGGGGCGCGAGAAACTGTTTTTT.

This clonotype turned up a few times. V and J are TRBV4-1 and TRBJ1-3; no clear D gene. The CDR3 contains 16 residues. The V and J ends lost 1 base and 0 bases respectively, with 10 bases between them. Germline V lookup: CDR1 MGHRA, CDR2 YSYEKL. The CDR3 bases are TGCGCCAGCAGCCAAGGGCCGGTGAACTCTGGAAACACCATATATTTT. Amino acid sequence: CASSQGPVNSGNTIYF.

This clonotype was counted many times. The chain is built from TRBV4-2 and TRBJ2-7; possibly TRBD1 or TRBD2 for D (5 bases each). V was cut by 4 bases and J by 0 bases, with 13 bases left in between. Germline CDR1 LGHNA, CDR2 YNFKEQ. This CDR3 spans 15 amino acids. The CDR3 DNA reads TGTGCCAGCAGCCCCGACAGAGGGAACTCCTACGAGCAGTACTTC. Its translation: CASSPDRGNSYEQYF.

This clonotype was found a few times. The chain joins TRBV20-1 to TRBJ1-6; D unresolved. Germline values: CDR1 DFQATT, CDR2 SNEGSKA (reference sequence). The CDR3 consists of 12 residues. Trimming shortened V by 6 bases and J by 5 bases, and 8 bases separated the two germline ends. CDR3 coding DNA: TGCAGTGCCGACACAGATAATTCACCCCTCCACTTT. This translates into CSADTDNSPLHF.

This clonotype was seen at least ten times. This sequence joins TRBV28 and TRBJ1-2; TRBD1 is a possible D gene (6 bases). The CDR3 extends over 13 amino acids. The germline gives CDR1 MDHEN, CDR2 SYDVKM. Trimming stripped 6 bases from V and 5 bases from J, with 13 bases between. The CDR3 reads CASSRPGVYGYTF. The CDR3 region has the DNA TGTGCCAGCAGCAGGCCAGGGGTATATGGCTACACCTTC.

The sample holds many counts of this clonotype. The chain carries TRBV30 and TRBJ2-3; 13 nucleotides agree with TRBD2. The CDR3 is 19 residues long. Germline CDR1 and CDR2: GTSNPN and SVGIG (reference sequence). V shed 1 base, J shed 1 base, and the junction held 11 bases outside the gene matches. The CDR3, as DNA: TGTGCCTGGAGTGGGCCGGGACTAGCGGGGCCTCCGGGCACAGATACGCAGTATTTT. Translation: CAWSGPGLAGPPGTDTQYF.

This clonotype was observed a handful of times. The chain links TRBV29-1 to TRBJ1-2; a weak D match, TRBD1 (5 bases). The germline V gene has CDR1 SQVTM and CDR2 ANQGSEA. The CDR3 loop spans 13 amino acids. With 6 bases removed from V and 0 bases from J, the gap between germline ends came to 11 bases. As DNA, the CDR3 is TGCAGCGTCACGGGGGGAGCTAACTATGGCTACACCTTC. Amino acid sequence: CSVTGGANYGYTF.

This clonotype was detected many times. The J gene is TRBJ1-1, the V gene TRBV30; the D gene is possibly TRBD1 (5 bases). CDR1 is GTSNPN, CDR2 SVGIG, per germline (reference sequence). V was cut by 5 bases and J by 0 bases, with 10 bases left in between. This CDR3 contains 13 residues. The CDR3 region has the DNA TGTGCCTGGCATGGACAAATGAACACTGAAGCTTTCTTT. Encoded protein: CAWHGQMNTEAFF.